Shown below are 15 T cell receptor beta chains from a single sample sequenced in a study of cytomegalovirus exposure and HLA in healthy donors. Libraries were prepared by immunoSEQ multiplex PCR; TCRdb keeps only in-frame clonotypes and omits some of them. The sample contains 150,000 to 200,000 clones, 85% of which appear only once. The sequenced sample consisted of PBMCs. These TCRs come from a man younger than 30 in good health and CMV-seropositive.

The chain carries TRBV10-3 and TRBJ2-6; 9 bases are a match to TRBD1. The trim removed 0 bases at V and 2 bases at J, leaving 5 bases unmatched. The germline V gene has CDR1 ENHRY and CDR2 SYGVKD. The CDR3 has 18 residues. CDR3 protein: CAISESDRGKTGANVLTF. In DNA, the CDR3 is TGTGCCATCAGTGAGTCGGACAGGGGAAAAACTGGGGCCAACGTCCTGACTTTC.

The chain uses TRBV5-6 and TRBJ1-5; D is possibly TRBD1 (6 bases). CDR1 is SGHDT, CDR2 YYEEEE, per germline. V was pared by 4 bases and J by 6 bases, with 11 bases between. The length of the CDR3 is 13 residues. CDR3 region: CASSLNRAQPQHF. In nucleotides, the CDR3 is TGTGCCAGCAGCCTCAACAGGGCTCAGCCCCAGCATTTT.

The count of this clone is one. The chain couples TRBV4-1 to TRBJ1-1; D is perhaps TRBD1 (5 bases). The CDR3 is 15 residues long. CDR1 is MGHRA and CDR2 is YSYEKL in the germline V gene. Trimming left V 4 bases short and J 2 bases short, with 14 bases between. The CDR3 is CASSLFATDNTEAFF. The CDR3 coding sequence is TGCGCCAGCAGCCTATTCGCGACAGACAACACTGAAGCTTTCTTT.

Of note for this clone: At one boundary the junction diverges from the germline segment, which might be a read error. This chain uses TRBV28 with TRBJ2-3, with no clear D. Germline loops: CDR1 MDHEN, CDR2 SYDVKM. CDR3 length: 12 residues. CDR3 nucleotides: TGTGCCAGCAGTTCCATAGCAGAAACGCAGTATTTT. This codes for CASSSIAETQYF. The whole variable domain, remainder taken from reference TRBV28 and TRBJ2-3, is DVKVTQSSRYLVKRTGEKVFLECVQDMDHENMFWYRQDPGLGLRLIYFSYDVKMKEKGDIPEGYSVSREKKERFSLILESASTNQTSMYLCASSSIAETQYFGPGTRLTVL.

The chain combines TRBV18 with TRBJ1-1, with a possible D match to TRBD1 (6 bases). This CDR3 is built from 13 residues. V lost 4 bases and J lost 7, with 13 bases in between. Looked up from germline, CDR1 is KGHSH and CDR2 is LQKENI. The DNA of the CDR3 is TGTGCCAGCTCACTGACTTACAGGGTTGAAGCTTTCTTT. It codes for CASSLTYRVEAFF.

In its sample, this clone was seen once. The chain employs TRBV5-4 and TRBJ1-1, with D unclear. Germline V CDR1 and CDR2: SGHNT, YYREEE (reference sequence). This CDR3 is built from 13 residues. The V and J ends lost 4 bases and 1 base respectively, with 8 bases between them. Here the CDR3 reads CASSTTRNTEAFF. The CDR3 DNA follows: TGTGCCAGCAGCACGACAAGGAACACTGAAGCTTTCTTT.

J is TRBJ2-7 and V is TRBV19; TRBD2 is a possible D gene (7 bases). The CDR3 covers 12 residues. Germline V gene sequence: CDR1 LNHDA, CDR2 SQIVND (reference sequence). Deletions cut 6 bases from V and 3 bases from J, with 9 bases between. The CDR3 DNA reads as TGTGCCAGTAGGGGGGGGCTCTACGAGCAGTACTTC. Translated: CASRGGLYEQYF.

This chain uses TRBV30 with TRBJ1-5; D gene unclear. Germline CDR1 reads GTSNPN; CDR2 reads SVGIG (reference sequence). The CDR3 is made up of 13 amino acids. Trimming removed 0 bases at V and 7 bases at J, with 10 bases between. The CDR3 loop reads CAWSVQPEQPQHF. In nucleotides, the CDR3 is TGTGCCTGGAGTGTACAGCCTGAACAGCCCCAGCATTTT.

The chain carries TRBV9 and TRBJ2-1, with 9 nucleotides matching TRBD2. The V gene's germline CDR1 is SGDLS and CDR2 YYNGEE. The CDR3 is 16 residues long. V lost 0 bases to trimming and J lost 7 bases; unmatched junction nucleotides: 8. In nucleotides, the CDR3 is TGTGCCAGCAGCGTAGAAGGTAGCGGGAGTTGGAATGAGCAGTTCTTC. Amino acid sequence: CASSVEGSGSWNEQFF.

V gene TRBV15 combines with J gene TRBJ2-1; the D gene is possibly TRBD2 (6 bases). The V gene's germline CDR1 is LNHNV and CDR2 YYDKDF (reference sequence). The CDR3 runs 13 residues. The germline V and J ends were trimmed by 3 bases and 7 bases, with 10 bases remaining between them. The CDR3 region has the DNA TGTGCCACCAGCAGGACTAGAGGTAATGAGCAGTTCTTC. This gives the protein CATSRTRGNEQFF. The full variable domain, its missing parts supplied by reference TRBV15 and TRBJ2-1, is DAMVIQNPRYQVTQFGKPVTLSCSQTLNHNVMYWYQQKSSQAPKLLFHYYDKDFNNEADTPDNFQSRRPNTSFCFLDIRSPGLGDTAMYLCATSRTRGNEQFFGPGTRLTVL.

The V gene is TRBV7-9, the J gene TRBJ1-1, with D possibly being TRBD1 (6 bases). V dropped 5 bases and J dropped 1 base, with 14 bases sitting between them. This CDR3 contains 15 residues. CDR1 and CDR2 from the germline V gene are SEHNR and FQNEAQ (reference sequence). The CDR3 region is CASSPQDSRNTEAFF. CDR3 nucleotides: TGTGCCAGCAGCCCACAGGACAGCCGGAACACTGAAGCTTTCTTT.

This chain joins TRBV28 and TRBJ1-2; 9 bases fit TRBD1. This CDR3 has 15 amino acids. CDR1 and CDR2 (germline): MDHEN, SYDVKM. V was clipped by 7 bases and J by 0 bases; unmatched bases: 6. The CDR3 bases are TGTGCCAGCATTGGGGACAGGGAGGCTAACTATGGCTACACCTTC. Its translation: CASIGDREANYGYTF.

V and J are TRBV5-1 and TRBJ1-1; tentatively, D is TRBD1 (5 bases). Germline-derived CDR1 and CDR2 are SGHRS and YFSETQ. CDR3 size: 14 residues. The V gene lost 4 bases and the J gene lost 3 bases, with 13 bases spanning the gap. The CDR3 sequence is CASSPQGGDTEAFF. Here the CDR3 DNA reads TGCGCCAGCAGCCCCCAGGGTGGGGACACTGAAGCTTTCTTT.

The rearrangement uses TRBV11-3 and TRBJ1-6; 7 nucleotides agree with TRBD1. Losses at the gene ends were 5 bases for V and 6 bases for J; bases not matched to a gene: 4. The CDR3 covers 14 residues. Germline V gene sequence: CDR1 SGHNT, CDR2 YENEEA. The CDR3: CASSQGQLNSPLHF. The CDR3 DNA is TGTGCCAGCAGCCAGGGACAGCTTAATTCACCCCTCCACTTT.

The V gene is TRBV10-2, the J gene TRBJ1-1; a weak D match, TRBD1 (5 bases). In germline, CDR1 is WSHSY, CDR2 SAAADI. The germline V and J ends were trimmed by 6 bases and 3 bases, with 8 bases remaining between them. The CDR3 contains 12 residues. The CDR3 DNA sequence: TGCGCCAGCAGAGACAGCGACACTGAAGCTTTCTTT. Its protein product is CASRDSDTEAFF.